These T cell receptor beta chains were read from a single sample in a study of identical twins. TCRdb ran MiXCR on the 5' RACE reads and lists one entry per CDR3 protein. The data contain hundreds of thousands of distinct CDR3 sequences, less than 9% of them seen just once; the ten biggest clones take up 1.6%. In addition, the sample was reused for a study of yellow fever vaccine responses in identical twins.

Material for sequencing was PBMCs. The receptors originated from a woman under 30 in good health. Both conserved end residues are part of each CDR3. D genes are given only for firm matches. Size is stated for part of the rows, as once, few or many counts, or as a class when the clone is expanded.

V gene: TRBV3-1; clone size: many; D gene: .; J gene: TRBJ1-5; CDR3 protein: CASSQGGRLQPQHF; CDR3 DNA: TGTGCCAGCAGCCAAGGGGGACGGCTCCAGCCCCAGCATTTT
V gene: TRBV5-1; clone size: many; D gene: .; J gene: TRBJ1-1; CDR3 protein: CASSPTGFTEAFF; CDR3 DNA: TGCGCCAGCAGCCCTACAGGGTTCACTGAAGCTTTCTTT
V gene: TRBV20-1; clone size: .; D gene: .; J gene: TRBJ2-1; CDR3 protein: CSARDQLPPQFF; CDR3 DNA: TGCAGTGCTAGAGATCAGCTGCCCCCGCAGTTCTTC
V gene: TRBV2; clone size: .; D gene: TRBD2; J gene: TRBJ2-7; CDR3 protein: CASSEREAQFSYEQYF; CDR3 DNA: TGTGCCAGCAGTGAGCGGGAGGCACAATTTTCCTACGAGCAGTACTTC
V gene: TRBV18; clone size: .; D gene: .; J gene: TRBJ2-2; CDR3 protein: CASSPFISGEGTGELFF; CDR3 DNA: TGTGCCAGCTCACCATTCATTTCGGGAGAAGGAACCGGGGAGCTGTTTTTT
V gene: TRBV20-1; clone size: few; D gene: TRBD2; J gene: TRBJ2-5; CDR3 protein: CSAGSGRGARETQYF; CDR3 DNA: TGCAGTGCGGGGAGCGGGAGGGGAGCGAGAGAGACCCAGTACTTC
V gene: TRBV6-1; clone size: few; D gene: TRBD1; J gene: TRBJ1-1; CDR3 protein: CASSEASGQLNTEAFF; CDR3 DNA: TGTGCCAGCAGTGAAGCCTCGGGACAGTTGAACACTGAAGCTTTCTTT
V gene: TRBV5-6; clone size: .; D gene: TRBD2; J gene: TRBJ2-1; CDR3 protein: CASSFGSSGGVYNEQFF; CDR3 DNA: TGTGCCAGCAGCTTCGGAAGTAGCGGGGGGGTATACAATGAGCAGTTCTTC
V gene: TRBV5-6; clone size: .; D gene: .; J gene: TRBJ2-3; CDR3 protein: CASSLRRGAGTDTQYF; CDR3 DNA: TGTGCCAGCAGCTTGAGGCGCGGAGCTGGCACAGATACGCAGTATTTT
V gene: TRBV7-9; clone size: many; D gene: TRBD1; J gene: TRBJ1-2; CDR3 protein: CASSLGTGGTYYGYTF; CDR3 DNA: TGTGCCAGCAGCTTGGGGACAGGGGGCACTTACTATGGCTACACCTTC
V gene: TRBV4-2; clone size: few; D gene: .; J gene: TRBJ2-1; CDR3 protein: CASSRRDLGNEQFF; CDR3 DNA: TGTGCCAGCAGCCGGCGGGACCTCGGCAATGAGCAGTTCTTC
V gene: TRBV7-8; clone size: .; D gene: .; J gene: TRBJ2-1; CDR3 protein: CATGEVRDNEQFF; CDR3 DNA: TGTGCCACCGGGGAGGTTCGGGACAATGAGCAGTTCTTC
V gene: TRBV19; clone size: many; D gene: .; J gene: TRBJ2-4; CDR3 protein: CASSIQGVNAKNIQYF; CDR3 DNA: TGTGCCAGTAGTATTCAAGGGGTGAATGCCAAAAACATTCAGTACTTC
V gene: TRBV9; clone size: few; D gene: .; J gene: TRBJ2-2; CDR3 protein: CASSVVEGEPRTGELFF; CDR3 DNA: TGTGCCAGCAGCGTAGTTGAAGGGGAGCCACGCACCGGGGAGCTGTTTTTT
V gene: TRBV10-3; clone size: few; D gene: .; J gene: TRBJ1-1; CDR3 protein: CAIRRSGTLDTEAFF; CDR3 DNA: TGTGCCATCAGGAGGTCAGGGACCCTCGACACTGAAGCTTTCTTT
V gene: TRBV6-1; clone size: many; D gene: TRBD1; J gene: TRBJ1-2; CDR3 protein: CASSTGERLGYTF; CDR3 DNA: TGTGCCAGCAGCACAGGGGAAAGATTAGGCTACACCTTC
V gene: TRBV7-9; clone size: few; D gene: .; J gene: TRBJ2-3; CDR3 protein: CASSKDTGRIRDTQYF; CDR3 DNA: TGTGCCAGCAGCAAAGATACGGGGCGGATTCGAGATACGCAGTATTTT